The following is a TCR beta chain sequence with its context. Antigen: not known. The sample is drawn from a study of T cell responses to AZD1222 COVID-19 vaccine. Study-level points and caveats: With two AZD1222 doses given, Spike-specific TCR breadth and depth both rose. Possibly, clonal diversity was underestimated; donors were largely white British and included more females. Baseline seropositivity occurred in only a handful of AZD1222 recipients. Researchers report vaccine-associated CD4 TCRs spanning spike, with dominance at 160-218 and 743-854.

Profiling relied on immunoSEQ multiplex PCR, and the TCRdb table lists in-frame clones only, not all of them. The data show over 150,000 clones, with about nine tenths seen just once and approximately 3.7% held by the top ten. V was trimmed by 2 bases and J by 5 bases, leaving 19 bases between them. Germline V gives CDR1 LGHNA, CDR2 YSLEER. This CDR3 is built from 17 residues. This sequence originates from an adult who received the AZD1222 COVID-19 vaccine. The sample consisted of peripheral blood, taken 28 days after the second AZD1222 dose. The chain couples TRBV4-3 to TRBJ2-1; a possible D gene is TRBD2 (6 bases). In DNA, the CDR3 is TGCGCCAGCAGCCAATTCCCCCGGTCCGGAGGGGACAATGAGCAGTTCTTC. This sequence encodes CASSQFPRSGGDNEQFF.